These 30 T cell receptor beta chains originate from one sample sequenced in a study of cytotoxic CD8 clonotypes in ibrutinib-treated CLL. The method was immunoSEQ multiplex PCR; TCRdb's version includes in-frame clones alone and lacks a portion of them. Of tens of thousands of clones in the sample, approximately 90% were seen once. Sample: PBMCs, taken after 12 months of ibrutinib treatment. These receptors were obtained from a human donor with chronic lymphocytic leukemia.

The chain uses TRBV2 and TRBJ2-4; possible D gene TRBD2, 5 bases. The germline gives CDR1 SNHLY, CDR2 FYNNEI. The CDR3 consists of 11 residues. Trimming stripped 6 bases from V and 8 bases from J, with 8 bases between. The CDR3 reads CASREADIQYF. The CDR3 nucleotides read TGTGCCAGCAGGGAGGCCGACATTCAGTACTTC.

The J gene is TRBJ2-7, the V gene TRBV4-1; weak D call: TRBD2 (5 bases). Germline V gives CDR1 MGHRA, CDR2 YSYEKL. The CDR3 contains 14 residues. Trimming removed 0 bases at V and 1 base at J, with 7 bases between. CDR3 sequence (DNA): TGCGCCAGCAGCCAAGACAGAGGGTCCTACGAGCAGTACTTC. The encoded protein is CASSQDRGSYEQYF.

The chain uses TRBV27 and TRBJ1-2, with 8 bases matching TRBD1. The germline V gene has CDR1 MNHEY and CDR2 SMNVEV (reference sequence). This CDR3 contains 14 residues. V lost 5 bases, J lost 5 bases, and 7 bases stayed unmatched. The CDR3 spells CASSQTGAYYGYTF. CDR3 in DNA: TGTGCCAGCAGTCAGACAGGGGCATATTATGGCTACACCTTC.

The V call is TRBV5-1, the J call TRBJ2-3; D may be TRBD2 (6 bases). Between the trimmed V and J ends, which lost 4 bases and 5 bases, there was a span of 11 bases. Looked up from germline, CDR1 is SGHRS and CDR2 is YFSETQ. The CDR3 runs to 13 residues. In nucleotides, the CDR3 is TGCGCCAGCAGCCGGGACTTCGGAGATACGCAGTATTTT. Translated: CASSRDFGDTQYF.

The chain links TRBV7-9 to TRBJ2-7; 7 positions match TRBD2. There are 15 residues in the CDR3. The V segment lost 4 bases and the J segment 4 bases; nucleotides outside the gene matches: 10. Germline-derived CDR1 and CDR2 are SEHNR and FQNEAQ (reference sequence). In nucleotides, the CDR3 is TGTGCCAGCAGCTCCCCGCGGCGGGAGAGTTACGAGCAGTACTTC. Translation: CASSSPRRESYEQYF.

This rearrangement joins TRBV18 to TRBJ2-1; D gene uncertain. Germline CDR1 and CDR2: KGHSH and LQKENI. V dropped 8 bases and J dropped 3 bases, with 17 bases sitting between them. The CDR3 is 15 amino acids. The CDR3 here is CASHALGSNYNEQFF. CDR3 DNA: TGTGCCAGCCACGCGTTGGGAAGTAACTACAATGAGCAGTTCTTC.

This clone was seen only once. The chain couples TRBV27 to TRBJ1-5; 7 bases align to TRBD1. Germline V CDR1 and CDR2: MNHEY, SMNVEV (reference sequence). This CDR3 spans 16 amino acids. The J segment lost 5 bases and the V segment lost 2 bases, leaving 9 bases of the junction unmatched. CDR3 in amino acids: CASSLPLRDRDQPQHF. The CDR3 region has the DNA TGTGCCAGCAGTTTACCGCTCCGGGACAGAGATCAGCCCCAGCATTTT.

The chain couples TRBV9 to TRBJ1-4; D unclear. The ends were cut back, 4 bases at V and 7 bases at J, with 14 bases in the middle. CDR3 length equals 14 residues. Germline assignment: CDR1 SGDLS and CDR2 YYNGEE. DNA of the CDR3: TGTGCCAGCAGCCCTCAGTATGGACGTGAAAAACTGTTTTTT. It yields the protein CASSPQYGREKLFF. The entire variable domain, with the rest obtained from reference TRBV9 and TRBJ1-4, is as follows: DSGVTQTPKHLITATGQRVTLRCSPRSGDLSVYWYQQSLDQGLQFLIQYYNGEERAKGNILERFSAQQFPDLHSELNLSSLELGDSALYFCASSPQYGREKLFFGSGTQLSVL.

The chain has TRBV19 and TRBJ2-1; the match to TRBD2 covers 9 bases. The CDR3 loop spans 16 amino acids. J lost 8 bases, V lost 7 bases, and 15 bases had no gene match. CDR1 and CDR2 (germline): LNHDA, SQIVND (reference sequence). CDR3 nucleotides: TGTGCCAGTACCTTTAGTAGCGGGAGAGGGTGGGATGAGCAGTTCTTC. Protein sequence: CASTFSSGRGWDEQFF.

The genes are TRBV7-3 and TRBJ2-1; D not resolved. The CDR3 extends over 18 amino acids. The V gene lost 5 bases and the J gene lost 0 bases, with 20 bases spanning the gap. The V gene's germline CDR1 is SGHTA and CDR2 FQGTGA. DNA of the CDR3: TGTGCCAGCAGCCCAAAATCCCCACGAGGAAACTCCTACAATGAGCAGTTCTTC. Translation: CASSPKSPRGNSYNEQFF.

V and J are TRBV29-1 and TRBJ1-4; 9 bases fit TRBD1. Germline V gene sequence: CDR1 SQVTM, CDR2 ANQGSEA. The CDR3 is 15 amino acids. CDR3 region: CSLYMGQGFNEKLFF. CDR3 bases: TGCAGTCTTTATATGGGACAGGGTTTTAACGAAAAACTGTTTTTT. Filled out from reference TRBV29-1 and TRBJ1-4, the complete variable domain reads SAVISQKPSRDICQRGTSLTIQCQVDSQVTMMFWYRQQPGQSLTLIATANQGSEATYESGFVIDKFPISRPNLTFSTLTVSNMSPEDSSIYLCSLYMGQGFNEKLFFGSGTQLSVL.

This chain connects TRBV27 to TRBJ1-2; no definite D call. Between the trimmed V and J ends, which lost 6 bases and 8 bases, there was a span of 22 bases. There are 15 residues in the CDR3. The germline V gene encodes CDR1 MNHEY and CDR2 SMNVEV (reference sequence). CDR3 DNA sequence: TGTGCCAGCAGCCCTCCCCGGGCGGAGACGCGAGGCTACACCTTC. Translating it yields CASSPPRAETRGYTF.

The V gene is TRBV30, the J gene TRBJ2-7; D is tentatively TRBD1 or TRBD2 (6 bases each). The CDR3 has 13 amino acids. V lost 4 bases and J 5 bases, leaving 15 bases between the germline ends. Germline assignment: CDR1 GTSNPN and CDR2 SVGIG (reference sequence). The CDR3 bases are TGTGCCTGGACGAGGAGGGGACACAACGAGCAGTACTTC. Translating it yields CAWTRRGHNEQYF.

This sequence joins TRBV5-1 and TRBJ1-5; D is uncertain. This CDR3 is built from 13 residues. Trimming removed 6 bases at V and 0 bases at J, with 7 bases between. The germline V gene has CDR1 SGHRS and CDR2 YFSETQ. The CDR3 nucleotides are TGCGCCAGCATCCGGGATAGCAATCAGCCCCAGCATTTT. It translates to CASIRDSNQPQHF.

The chain joins TRBV20-1 to TRBJ1-2; D call uncertain. This CDR3 is built from 11 residues. V was trimmed by 4 bases and J by 4 bases, leaving 7 bases between them. CDR1 and CDR2 from the germline V gene are DFQATT and SNEGSKA (reference sequence). The CDR3 coding sequence is TGCAGTGCTACCCGGGGCTATGGCTACACCTTC. Its translation is CSATRGYGYTF.

CDR3 coding DNA: TGTGCCAGCAGCTTGGGTCTAGCGGGTTCCACAGATACGCAGTATTTT. Translating it yields CASSLGLAGSTDTQYF. This sequence joins TRBV11-3 and TRBJ2-3; TRBD2 aligns across 8 bases. Germline V gives CDR1 SGHNT, CDR2 YENEEA. There are 16 residues in the CDR3. V lost 3 bases to trimming and J lost 2 bases; unmatched junction nucleotides: 7.

This chain joins TRBV7-2 and TRBJ2-1, with 11 bases that match TRBD2. The germline gives CDR1 SGHTA, CDR2 FQGNSA. Losses at the gene ends were 5 bases for V and 9 bases for J; bases not matched to a gene: 9. The CDR3 has 15 amino acids. DNA of the CDR3: TGTGCCAGCAGCCCTCAAACTAGCGGGAGAGGTGAGCAGTTCTTC. This translates into CASSPQTSGRGEQFF.

The gene calls are TRBV9 and TRBJ2-5, with 15 positions matching TRBD2. The trim removed 4 bases at V and 5 bases at J, leaving 12 bases unmatched. The V gene's germline CDR1 is SGDLS and CDR2 YYNGEE. CDR3 length: 18 residues. The CDR3 DNA follows: TGTGCCAGCAGCAAGGGGACTAGCGGGAGGAGGTTGGGGGAGACCCAGTACTTC. This gives the protein CASSKGTSGRRLGETQYF.

V usage is TRBV5-1 and J usage is TRBJ1-2; D is unclear. The germline V gene has CDR1 SGHRS and CDR2 YFSETQ. V was clipped by 0 bases and J by 5 bases, with 11 bases between them. The CDR3 is made up of 14 amino acids. In DNA, the CDR3 is TGCGCCAGCAGCTTGGCCTTGTTGGGATATGGCTACACCTTC. It is translated as CASSLALLGYGYTF.

The V and J genes are TRBV4-1 and TRBJ2-3; 7 bases map to TRBD2. The junction had 14 bases not matched to a gene; V was cut back by 0 bases and J by 2 bases. In germline, CDR1 is MGHRA, CDR2 YSYEKL. The CDR3 runs to 19 residues. CDR3 in DNA: TGCGCCAGCAGCCAAGATAGGTTTAAGGGCGGGAGCTCCACAGATACGCAGTATTTT. Its protein product is CASSQDRFKGGSSTDTQYF.

The CDR3 DNA reads TGTGCCAGCAGATCGACAGGGCCCAATCAGCCCCAGCATTTT. Protein: CASRSTGPNQPQHF. V usage is TRBV2 and J usage is TRBJ1-5; TRBD1 matches at 7 bases. The CDR3 sequence is 14 residues long. Losses at the gene ends were 6 bases for V and 3 bases for J; bases not matched to a gene: 5. Looked up from germline, CDR1 is SNHLY and CDR2 is FYNNEI.

The V gene is TRBV10-3, the J gene TRBJ2-5; D may be TRBD1 (7 bases). Trimming removed 0 bases from V and 5 bases from J, with 16 bases in between. CDR3 length: 16 amino acids. CDR1 and CDR2 (germline): ENHRY, SYGVKD. CDR3 DNA: TGTGCCATCAGTGAGTCGGAGGGGGCGGCTGTGGAGACCCAGTACTTC. This gives the protein CAISESEGAAVETQYF.

The J gene is TRBJ1-4, the V gene TRBV20-1; D is undetermined. CDR1 DFQATT and CDR2 SNEGSKA come from the germline V gene (reference sequence). Trimming pared 4 bases from V and 7 bases from J, leaving 4 bases between. This CDR3 comprises 10 residues. CDR3 in DNA: TGCAGTGCTATCTCTGAAAAACTGTTTTTT. This encodes CSAISEKLFF.

The rearrangement joins TRBV30 to TRBJ1-2; no clear D gene. CDR3 length: 14 amino acids. Germline V gene sequence: CDR1 GTSNPN, CDR2 SVGIG (reference sequence). The V gene lost 3 bases and the J gene lost 8 bases, with 19 bases spanning the gap. The chain's CDR3 is CAWSRMGTEGGYTF. The CDR3, as DNA: TGTGCCTGGAGCCGAATGGGTACCGAGGGCGGCTACACCTTC.

The chain combines TRBV5-1 with TRBJ2-5; 7 nucleotides match TRBD1. V was pared by 2 bases and J by 4 bases, with 5 bases of the junction left unmatched. Germline CDR1 SGHRS, CDR2 YFSETQ. The CDR3 covers 14 residues. CDR3 sequence (DNA): TGCGCCAGCAGCTTCTTGCCAGGGGGAGAGACCCAGTACTTC. Residues: CASSFLPGGETQYF.

The table lists this clone with a few counts. This chain uses TRBV4-3 with TRBJ1-2; D gene ambiguous. Per germline, CDR1 LGHNA and CDR2 YSLEER. The CDR3 has 14 amino acids. V was clipped by 1 base and J by 3 bases, with 9 bases between them. CDR3 sequence reads: CASSQGVLYYGYTF. DNA for the CDR3: TGCGCCAGCAGCCAAGGGGTACTGTACTATGGCTACACCTTC.

This rearrangement joins TRBV27 to TRBJ1-1; tentatively, D is TRBD1 (6 bases). The CDR3 sequence is 13 residues long. Germline CDR1 and CDR2: MNHEY and SMNVEV (reference sequence). V was cut by 2 bases and J by 10 bases, with 14 bases left in between. Written as DNA, the CDR3 is TGTGCCAGCAGTTTAGGGGGCTTCATAGGAGCTTTCTTT. Translating it yields CASSLGGFIGAFF.

The chain combines TRBV5-1 with TRBJ2-1; 8 positions match TRBD2. This CDR3 is 17 amino acids long. The germline CDR1 and CDR2 sequences are SGHRS and YFSETQ. Trimming removed 4 bases from V and 7 bases from J; junction bases left unmatched: 16. The CDR3 nucleotides are TGCGCCAGCAGCCCTATGCTTCTCGCGGGAGGTGGTAATGAGCAGTTCTTC. Protein: CASSPMLLAGGGNEQFF.

Written as DNA, the CDR3 is TGCAGCGTTGAAGAGGACATAGATGGCTACACCTTC. Protein sequence: CSVEEDIDGYTF. This chain links TRBV29-1 with TRBJ1-2; D may be TRBD1 (5 bases). V was cut by 0 bases and J by 6 bases, with 8 bases left in between. The germline V gene encodes CDR1 SQVTM and CDR2 ANQGSEA. This CDR3 region has 12 residues.

The chain combines TRBV19 with TRBJ1-1, with a weak D call TRBD1 (5 bases). Germline V lookup: CDR1 LNHDA, CDR2 SQIVND (reference sequence). Trimming pared 7 bases from V and 8 bases from J, leaving 14 bases between. This CDR3 contains 12 residues. CDR3 in amino acids: CASTDRYPEAFF. As DNA, the CDR3 is TGTGCCAGTACCGACAGATACCCCGAAGCTTTCTTT.